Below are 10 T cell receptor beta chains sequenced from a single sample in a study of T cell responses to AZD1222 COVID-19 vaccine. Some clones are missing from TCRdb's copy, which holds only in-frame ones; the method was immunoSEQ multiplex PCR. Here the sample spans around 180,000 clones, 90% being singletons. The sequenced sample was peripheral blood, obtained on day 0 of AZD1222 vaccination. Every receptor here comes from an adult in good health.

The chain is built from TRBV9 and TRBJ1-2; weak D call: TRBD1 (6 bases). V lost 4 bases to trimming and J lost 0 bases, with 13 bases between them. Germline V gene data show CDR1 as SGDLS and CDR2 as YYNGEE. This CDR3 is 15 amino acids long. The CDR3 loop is CASSPSGTPNYGYTF. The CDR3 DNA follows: TGTGCCAGCAGCCCTAGCGGGACACCTAACTATGGCTACACCTTC.

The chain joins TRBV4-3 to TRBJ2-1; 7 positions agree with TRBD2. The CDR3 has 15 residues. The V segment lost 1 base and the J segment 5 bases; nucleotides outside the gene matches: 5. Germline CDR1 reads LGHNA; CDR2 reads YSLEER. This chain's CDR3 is CASSQGPSGDNEQFF. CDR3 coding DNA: TGCGCCAGCAGCCAAGGCCCTAGCGGAGACAATGAGCAGTTCTTC.

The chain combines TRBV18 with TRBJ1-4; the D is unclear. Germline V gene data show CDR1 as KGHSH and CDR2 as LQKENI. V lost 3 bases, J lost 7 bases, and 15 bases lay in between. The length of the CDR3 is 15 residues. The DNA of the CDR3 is TGTGCCAGCTCACCCTACGGAGGCGAACGTGAAAAACTGTTTTTT. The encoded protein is CASSPYGGEREKLFF. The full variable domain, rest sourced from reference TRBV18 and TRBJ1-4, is NAGVMQNPRHLVRRRGQEARLRCSPMKGHSHVYWYRQLPEEGLKFMVYLQKENIIDESGMPKERFSAEFPKEGPSILRIQQVVRGDSAAYFCASSPYGGEREKLFFGSGTQLSVL.

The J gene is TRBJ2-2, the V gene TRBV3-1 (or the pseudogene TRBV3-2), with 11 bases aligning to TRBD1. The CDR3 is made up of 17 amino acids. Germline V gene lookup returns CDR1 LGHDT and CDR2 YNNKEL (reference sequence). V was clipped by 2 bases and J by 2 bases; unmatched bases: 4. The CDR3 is CASSQLGQGANTGELFF. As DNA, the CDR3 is TGTGCCAGCAGCCAACTTGGACAGGGGGCAAACACCGGGGAGCTGTTTTTT.

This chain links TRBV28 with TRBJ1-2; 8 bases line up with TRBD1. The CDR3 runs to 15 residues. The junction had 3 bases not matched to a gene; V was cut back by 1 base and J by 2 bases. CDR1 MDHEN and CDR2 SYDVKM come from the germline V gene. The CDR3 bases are TGTGCCAGCAGTTTATTGGCAGGGGGCAACTATGGCTACACCTTC. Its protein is CASSLLAGGNYGYTF.

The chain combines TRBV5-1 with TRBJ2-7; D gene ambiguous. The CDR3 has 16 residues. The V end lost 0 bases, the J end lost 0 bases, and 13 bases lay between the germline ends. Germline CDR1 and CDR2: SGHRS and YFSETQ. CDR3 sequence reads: CASSLAARQSSYEQYF. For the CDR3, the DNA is TGCGCCAGCAGCTTGGCGGCACGGCAAAGCTCCTACGAGCAGTACTTC.

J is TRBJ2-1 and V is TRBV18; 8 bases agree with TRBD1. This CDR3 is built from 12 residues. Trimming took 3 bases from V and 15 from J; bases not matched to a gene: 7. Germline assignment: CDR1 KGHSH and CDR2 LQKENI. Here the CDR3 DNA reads TGTGCCAGCTCACCGGACAGGGAAGCCTGGTTCTTC. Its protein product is CASSPDREAWFF.

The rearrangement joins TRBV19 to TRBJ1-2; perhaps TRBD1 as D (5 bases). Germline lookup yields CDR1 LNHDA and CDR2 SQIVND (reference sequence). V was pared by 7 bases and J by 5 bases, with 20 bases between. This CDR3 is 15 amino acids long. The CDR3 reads CASTLQGVAQYGYTF. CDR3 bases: TGTGCCAGTACCCTCCAAGGGGTTGCCCAATATGGCTACACCTTC.

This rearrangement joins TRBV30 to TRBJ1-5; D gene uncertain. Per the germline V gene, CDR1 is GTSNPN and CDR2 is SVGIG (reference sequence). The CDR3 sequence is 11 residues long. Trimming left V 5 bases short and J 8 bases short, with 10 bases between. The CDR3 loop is CAWGLREPQHF. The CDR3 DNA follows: TGTGCCTGGGGTCTGCGGGAGCCCCAGCATTTT.

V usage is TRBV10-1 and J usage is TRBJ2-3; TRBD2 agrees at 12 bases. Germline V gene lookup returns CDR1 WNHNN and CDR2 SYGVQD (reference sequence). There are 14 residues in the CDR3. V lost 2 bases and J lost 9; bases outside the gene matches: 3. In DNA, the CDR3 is TGCGCCAGCAGTGAGAGGCTAGCGGGGGGGACGCAGTATTTT. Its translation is CASSERLAGGTQYF.